A selection of T cell receptor beta chains follows, all from one sample in a study of blood T cell repertoires in COVID-19. Only in-frame clones appear in the TCRdb table, and some are missing; sequencing was by immunoSEQ multiplex PCR. In the table there are about 87,000 clones, roughly 75% of which are singletons. The sequenced sample was peripheral blood. These TCRs come from a woman aged 45-65 years with acute or convalescent COVID-19. The CDR3 runs from the conserved cysteine through the conserved F or W. The D gene is left open where the match is weak. Where a row states a size, it is once, few, many or the class of an expanded clone; other rows omit it.

d_call | j_call | clone_size | v_call | cdr3_aa | cdr3_nt
. | TRBJ2-1 | . | TRBV30 | CAWRVRNEQFF | TGTGCCTGGAGAGTGCGCAATGAGCAGTTCTTC
. | TRBJ2-5 | . | TRBV6-5 | CATHGVETQYF | TGTGCCACCCACGGGGTGGAGACCCAGTACTTC
. | TRBJ2-7 | . | TRBV19 | CASSIGAPSEQYF | TGTGCCAGTAGTATAGGGGCGCCTTCGGAGCAGTACTTC
. | TRBJ1-1 | . | TRBV4-2 | CASSQLRGQNTEAFF | TGTGCCAGCAGCCAATTAAGGGGACAGAACACTGAAGCTTTCTTT
TRBD1 | TRBJ1-2 | . | TRBV14 | CASSPIPGQGMIFGGYTF | TGTGCCAGCAGCCCAATTCCGGGACAGGGGATGATATTTGGTGGCTACACCTTC
TRBD1 | TRBJ2-1 | many | TRBV28 | CASTPGQGANYNEQFF | TGTGCCAGCACCCCGGGACAGGGGGCGAATTACAATGAGCAGTTCTTC
TRBD1 | TRBJ2-2 | . | TRBV6-5 | CATQGGRYVGELFF | TGTGCCACACAGGGGGGACGGTACGTCGGGGAGCTGTTTTTT
. | TRBJ1-1 | . | TRBV6-5 | CASSYRDFNTEAFF | TGTGCCAGCAGTTACCGGGACTTCAACACTGAAGCTTTCTTT
TRBD1 | TRBJ2-7 | . | TRBV13 | CASSVRDRGLYEQYF | TGTGCCAGCAGCGTCCGGGACAGGGGGCTATACGAGCAGTACTTC
. | TRBJ1-6 | . | TRBV19 | CASSIGAGGSGSPLHF | TGTGCCAGTAGTATAGGGGCCGGCGGGAGTGGTTCACCCCTCCACTTT
. | TRBJ2-1 | . | TRBV6-2/TRBV6-3 | CASSIELSEQFF | TGTGCCAGCAGCATAGAGTTGAGTGAGCAGTTCTTC
. | TRBJ1-1 | few | TRBV6-6 | CASSLPGEQRGAFF | TGTGCCAGCAGCCTACCCGGGGAGCAACGGGGAGCTTTCTTT
TRBD1 | TRBJ2-1 | . | TRBV10-3 | CAISPTSGTGVNNEQFF | TGTGCCATCAGCCCCACTTCCGGGACAGGGGTTAACAATGAGCAGTTCTTC
TRBD1 | TRBJ1-5 | . | TRBV27 | CASSPRQGGKQPQHF | TGTGCCAGCAGTCCTCGACAGGGAGGAAAGCAGCCCCAGCATTTT
TRBD1 | TRBJ1-5 | . | TRBV5-5 | CASSLTGIANQPQHF | TGTGCCAGCAGCCTGACAGGGATTGCCAATCAGCCCCAGCATTTT
. | TRBJ1-1 | . | TRBV7-9 | CASSTQVESTEAFF | TGTGCCAGCAGCACACAGGTAGAGAGCACTGAAGCTTTCTTT
TRBD2 | TRBJ2-5 | . | TRBV5-4 | CASSRSGGPGETQYF | TGTGCCAGCAGCCGCTCGGGGGGGCCGGGAGAGACCCAGTACTTC
. | TRBJ1-2 | . | TRBV25-1 | CASRPAGANYGYTF | TGTGCCAGCAGGCCCGCCGGAGCTAACTATGGCTACACCTTC
. | TRBJ2-1 | . | TRBV9 | CASSSHNEQFF | TGTGCCAGCAGCTCTCACAATGAGCAGTTCTTC
TRBD1 | TRBJ1-1 | few | TRBV27 | CASSLGTANTEAFF | TGTGCCAGCAGTTTAGGGACAGCGAACACTGAAGCTTTCTTT
. | TRBJ1-1 | . | TRBV27 | CATRTVNTEAFF | TGTGCCACTCGGACAGTTAACACTGAAGCTTTCTTT